This TCR beta chain comes out of a study of T-cell memory formation after mild COVID-19. Study-wide results and limits: Clones that got smaller from day 15 to 85 had even CD4/CD8, while clones growing later tipped toward CD4+. Pre-infection memory already had some responding clones, implying cross-reactive memory joined. Contracting CD4+ clones lay largely in CM and EM, with CD8+ ones residing in EMRA.

Using its own MiXCR run on the 5' RACE reads, TCRdb lists one record per CDR3 protein. The repertoire includes about 180,000 distinct CDR3 sequences, less than 20% of them detected once, and 3.5% to 5% sits in the top ten. V lost 3 bases to trimming and J lost 3 bases; unmatched junction nucleotides: 4. Per the germline V gene, CDR1 is SGHRS and CDR2 is YFSETQ. The CDR3 is made up of 15 amino acids. As for this clonotype: The antigen is unknown.

This chain uses TRBV5-1 with TRBJ1-4; 8 bases match TRBD1. Sequenced sample: PBMCs or a T cell subset sorted from them (not recorded which). The clonotype comes from a man aged 18 to 29 who had mild COVID-19 (a few samples of this study predate the infection). Cell type and time point are not known. The CDR3, as DNA: TGCGCCAGCAGCTCGACAGGGGCTTCTAATGAAAAACTGTTTTTT. Protein sequence: CASSSTGASNEKLFF.